These 18 T cell receptor beta chains were sequenced from one sample in a study of cytomegalovirus exposure and HLA in healthy donors. The primer mix had 60 Vbeta and 13 Jbeta primers. Libraries were prepared by immunoSEQ multiplex PCR; TCRdb keeps only in-frame clonotypes and omits some of them. The sample lists about 60,000 clones, 65% to 85% occurring once. Sequencing was carried out using PBMCs. The receptors shown here come from a woman in her 30s in good health and CMV-seronegative.

This clone was recorded once. This chain joins TRBV5-1 and TRBJ2-7; D may be TRBD1 (6 bases). Trimming took 3 bases from V and 5 from J, leaving 9 bases between them. This CDR3 spans 12 amino acids. Germline assignment: CDR1 SGHRS and CDR2 YFSETQ. CDR3 coding DNA: TGCGCCAGCAGCTCGACAGGTCACGAGCAGTACTTC. It translates to CASSSTGHEQYF.

The genes are TRBV7-2 and TRBJ1-5, with no clear D. V dropped 5 bases and J dropped 4 bases, with 12 bases sitting between them. The CDR3 spans 14 residues. Germline V lookup: CDR1 SGHTA, CDR2 FQGNSA. DNA for the CDR3: TGTGCCAGCAGCGCCTCGGGGAGGAATCAGCCCCAGCATTTT. This codes for CASSASGRNQPQHF.

The chain has TRBV11-2 and TRBJ1-5; tentatively, D is TRBD1 (5 bases). The CDR3 consists of 15 residues. V was clipped by 1 base and J by 0 bases, with 7 bases between them. The germline V gene has CDR1 SGHAT and CDR2 FQNNGV. In DNA form, the CDR3 reads TGTGCCAGCAGCTTAGGGGGGGATAGCAATCAGCCCCAGCATTTT. It specifies CASSLGGDSNQPQHF. Together with reference TRBV11-2 and TRBJ1-5, the CDR3 gives the full variable domain: EAGVAQSPRYKIIEKRQSVAFWCNPISGHATLYWYQQILGQGPKLLIQFQNNGVVDDSQLPKDRFSAERLKGVDSTLKIQPAKLEDSAVYLCASSLGGDSNQPQHFGDGTRLSIL.

This clone was seen only a few times. The rearrangement uses TRBV2 and TRBJ1-6; 9 nucleotides match TRBD1. The CDR3 length is 14 residues. Looked up from germline, CDR1 is SNHLY and CDR2 is FYNNEI. V was pared by 5 bases and J by 8 bases, with 4 bases of the junction left unmatched. The CDR3 sequence is CASSIDRGDSPLHF. The CDR3 nucleotides read TGTGCCAGCAGTATCGACAGGGGGGATTCACCCCTCCACTTT. Using reference TRBV2 and TRBJ1-6 for the parts outside the CDR3, the full variable domain is EPEVTQTPSHQVTQMGQEVILRCVPISNHLYFYWYRQILGQKVEFLVSFYNNEISEKSEIFDDQFSVERPDGSNFTLKIRSTKLEDSAMYFCASSIDRGDSPLHFGNGTRLTVT.

The CDR3 loop reads CASSLAGQTNYGYTF. In nucleotides, the CDR3 is TGTGCCAGCAGCTTAGCTGGACAGACTAACTATGGCTACACCTTC. J is TRBJ1-2 and V is TRBV7-8, with TRBD1 as a possible D gene (6 bases). The germline gives CDR1 SGHVS, CDR2 FQNEAQ. V was cut by 0 bases and J by 0 bases, with 8 bases left in between. The CDR3 length is 15 residues.

The chain carries TRBV19 and TRBJ1-1; D unresolved. V was clipped by 5 bases and J by 1 base, with 14 bases between them. Germline V gene sequence: CDR1 LNHDA, CDR2 SQIVND (reference sequence). The CDR3 extends over 15 amino acids. The DNA for the CDR3 is TGTGCCAGTAGTTTACAGACGTTGGAGAACACTGAAGCTTTCTTT. Translated: CASSLQTLENTEAFF.

This chain joins TRBV9 and TRBJ1-3, with D tentatively TRBD1 (5 bases). Germline V lookup: CDR1 SGDLS, CDR2 YYNGEE. V was cut by 0 bases and J by 3 bases, with 10 bases left in between. CDR3 size: 15 residues. CDR3 region: CASSVGGLGGNTIYF. The CDR3 DNA reads TGTGCCAGCAGCGTAGGGGGCTTAGGTGGAAACACCATATATTTT.

This chain links TRBV18 with TRBJ2-2; 7 bases fit TRBD1. V lost 3 bases to trimming and J lost 4 bases; unmatched junction nucleotides: 8. Germline V gene sequence: CDR1 KGHSH, CDR2 LQKENI. The CDR3 contains 16 residues. Written as DNA, the CDR3 is TGTGCCAGCTCACCTTTCACAGGGGTGAGCACCGGGGAGCTGTTTTTT. Translated: CASSPFTGVSTGELFF.

This chain links TRBV19 with TRBJ2-5; possibly TRBD1 for D (5 bases). Germline CDR1 is LNHDA and CDR2 is SQIVND (reference sequence). Trimming stripped 5 bases from V and 1 base from J, with 14 bases between. This CDR3 spans 15 amino acids. Here the CDR3 DNA reads TGTGCCAGTAGTGGACAACCACCCCTCCAAGAGACCCAGTACTTC. This encodes CASSGQPPLQETQYF.

J is TRBJ2-4 and V is TRBV5-4, with a possible D match to TRBD2 (5 bases). The V and J ends lost 0 bases and 3 bases respectively, with 10 bases between them. The CDR3 runs 15 residues. Germline V gene sequence: CDR1 SGHNT, CDR2 YYREEE (reference sequence). The CDR3 is CASSLDSGNKNIQYF. The CDR3 bases are TGTGCCAGCAGCTTGGATTCGGGGAACAAAAACATTCAGTACTTC.

This clone was counted only a few times. Here the CDR3 DNA reads TGTGCCAGCAGCCAAGATCCCGGAGACACTGAAGCTTTCTTT. Protein sequence: CASSQDPGDTEAFF. The V gene is TRBV4-2, the J gene TRBJ1-1; D call uncertain. Trimming cost V 0 bases and J 3 bases, with 8 bases left between them. The CDR3 runs 14 residues. The V gene's germline CDR1 is LGHNA and CDR2 YNFKEQ.

The chain carries TRBV19 and TRBJ2-5, with D perhaps TRBD1 (6 bases). The J call may be in error: the DNA end matches TRBJ2-7 better. The V gene's germline CDR1 is LNHDA and CDR2 SQIVND (reference sequence). CDR3 length: 14 residues. CDR3 nucleotides: TGTGCCAGTAGTATCTCACAGGGACCCTACGAGCAGTACTTC. Translation: CASSISQGPYEQYF.

The chain combines TRBV9 with TRBJ1-4; D gene uncertain. Germline V lookup: CDR1 SGDLS, CDR2 YYNGEE. V was trimmed by 0 bases and J by 8 bases, leaving 11 bases between them. The CDR3 loop spans 14 amino acids. The CDR3 protein is CASSVVVPGEKLFF. Here the CDR3 DNA reads TGTGCCAGCAGCGTAGTTGTACCCGGGGAAAAACTGTTTTTT.

The rearrangement links TRBV7-7 to TRBJ1-1; D gene unclear. CDR1 is SSHAT, CDR2 FNYEAQ, per germline (reference sequence). Trimming shortened V by 7 bases and J by 5 bases, and 14 bases separated the two germline ends. This CDR3 has 13 residues. CDR3: CASTRIDSTEAFF. The CDR3, as DNA: TGTGCCAGCACCCGAATAGACTCAACTGAAGCTTTCTTT.

The genes are TRBV5-1 and TRBJ1-3; maybe TRBD1 (6 bases). The CDR3 is 15 amino acids. Germline CDR1 reads SGHRS; CDR2 reads YFSETQ. Trimming shortened V by 7 bases and J by 0 bases, and 14 bases separated the two germline ends. The CDR3 here is CASLDSPFSGNTIYF. In DNA, the CDR3 is TGCGCCAGCTTGGACAGCCCCTTCTCTGGAAACACCATATATTTT.

The chain combines TRBV30 with TRBJ2-7; 7 bases are a match to TRBD1. Per the germline V gene, CDR1 is GTSNPN and CDR2 is SVGIG (reference sequence). The CDR3 is 15 residues long. V lost 2 bases and J lost 6; bases outside the gene matches: 13. In DNA, the CDR3 is TGTGCCTGGAGTCGTGCTAGACAGGGCGGCCTCGAGCAGTACTTC. Translation gives CAWSRARQGGLEQYF.

The V gene is TRBV11-3, the J gene TRBJ2-4; tentative D call: TRBD2 (6 bases). Germline V gene sequence: CDR1 SGHNT, CDR2 YENEEA. The CDR3 is 17 amino acids. The germline V and J ends were trimmed by 6 bases and 0 bases, with 18 bases remaining between them. In DNA form, the CDR3 reads TGTGCCAGCAGTCGGAGGGACGGGAGCTTAGCCAAAAACATTCAGTACTTC. This encodes CASSRRDGSLAKNIQYF.

This clone was seen only a few times. V usage is TRBV29-1 and J usage is TRBJ1-2, with TRBD1 matching over 9 bases. Germline assignment: CDR1 SQVTM and CDR2 ANQGSEA. V was pared by 2 bases and J by 7 bases, with 8 bases of the junction left unmatched. The CDR3 is 14 amino acids. This CDR3 reads CSVEKDRGWSGYTF. Written as DNA, the CDR3 is TGCAGCGTTGAAAAGGACAGGGGATGGTCTGGCTACACCTTC.